The entry below describes one T cell receptor (beta chain). The sample belongs to a study of Graves' ophthalmopathy and Graves' hyperthyroidism. V was pared by 5 bases and J by 4 bases, with 17 bases between. CDR1 and CDR2 from the germline V gene are SEHNR and FQNEAQ (reference sequence). The CDR3 length is 16 residues. Amplified material comprised TCR beta CDR3 regions derived from RNA transcripts. A first-round RT-PCR used HTBI primers, followed by a second-round multiplex PCR. TCRdb called the multiplex PCR reads again in MiXCR, with one record for every CDR3 protein. This sample carries about 740,000 distinct CDR3 sequences, roughly 40% of them seen once, and the ten largest clones take approximately 43%.

This clonotype was sampled from an adult man with Graves' ophthalmopathy. Sequenced: peripheral blood. The V gene is TRBV7-9, the J gene TRBJ2-2; D unresolved. CDR3 sequence: CASSQEPASRTGELFF. The CDR3 bases are TGTGCCAGCAGCCAAGAACCCGCGAGCCGCACCGGGGAGCTGTTTTTT.